This passage covers 32 T cell receptor beta chains from one sample sequenced in a study of graft-versus-host responses after intestinal transplantation. The antigens these receptors bind are not known. Measured with immunoSEQ multiplex PCR; TCRdb has only the in-frame clones, and not every one. Among tens of thousands of clones listed, roughly four fifths were seen once. Material: unstimulated CD8+ T cells sorted from spleen or lymph node cells, obtained before transplant. The receptors were sampled from a human donor who was the organ donor for an intestinal transplant.

In this sample, this clone turned up once. The CDR3 is CATRTGLNTEAFF. The CDR3 nucleotides read TGTGCCACCCGGACAGGGTTGAACACTGAAGCTTTCTTT. V usage is TRBV19 and J usage is TRBJ1-1; TRBD1 aligns across 8 bases. The CDR3 is made up of 13 amino acids. Germline CDR1 reads LNHDA; CDR2 reads SQIVND (reference sequence). V dropped 10 bases and J dropped 0; count of bases not matched to a gene: 4.

The chain uses TRBV5-1 and TRBJ1-2, with unresolved D. V was cut by 3 bases and J by 1 base, with 10 bases left in between. There are 14 residues in the CDR3. CDR1 and CDR2 (germline): SGHRS, YFSETQ. The CDR3, as DNA: TGCGCCAGCAGCTCGAGTTCGGTTAACTATGGCTACACCTTC. It encodes CASSSSSVNYGYTF.

This clone was seen only a few times. This rearrangement joins TRBV11-3 to TRBJ2-7; no clear D. Germline V gene lookup returns CDR1 SGHNT and CDR2 YENEEA. The V gene lost 7 bases and the J gene lost 11 bases, with 24 bases spanning the gap. The CDR3 consists of 14 residues. CDR3 nucleotides: TGTGCCAGCAAGCTTAGGTCCCTACACCTAGACGAGTACTTC. The encoded protein is CASKLRSLHLDEYF.

The rearrangement links TRBV30 to TRBJ1-5; no firm D call. Per the germline V gene, CDR1 is GTSNPN and CDR2 is SVGIG (reference sequence). V lost 3 bases to trimming and J lost 4 bases, with 19 bases between them. The CDR3 sequence is 16 residues long. CDR3 sequence (DNA): TGTGCCTGGAGGTCCCATCGAGGAGGCCTGAATCAGCCCCAGCATTTT. The encoded protein is CAWRSHRGGLNQPQHF.

The V and J genes are TRBV4-1 and TRBJ2-5; D is possibly TRBD1 or TRBD2 (5 bases each). Germline values: CDR1 MGHRA, CDR2 YSYEKL. The CDR3 has 17 amino acids. V was pared by 2 bases and J by 1 base, with 17 bases between. CDR3 protein: CASSQSGTQEFQETQYF. The CDR3, as DNA: TGCGCCAGCAGCCAATCCGGGACGCAAGAATTCCAAGAGACCCAGTACTTC.

V gene TRBV30 combines with J gene TRBJ1-2; 7 bases fit TRBD1. Germline trimming cut 4 bases from V and 4 bases from J; bases unmatched to any gene: 0. Germline values: CDR1 GTSNPN, CDR2 SVGIG (reference sequence). This CDR3 has 11 amino acids. This chain's CDR3 is CAWTGGYGYTF. The CDR3 DNA follows: TGTGCCTGGACAGGGGGCTATGGCTACACCTTC.

Note on this clone: Its ends do not fully match the called genes, so a read error is possible. This sample includes further DNA sequences coding for the same CDR3. The chain combines TRBV13 with TRBJ2-4; no definite D call. This CDR3 has 15 residues. Germline V CDR1 and CDR2: PRHDT, FYEKMQ (reference sequence). The CDR3 sequence is CASSLGSVAKNIQYF. The CDR3 region has the DNA TGTGCCAGCAGCCTAGGCTCCGTAGCCAAAAACATTCAGTACTTC.

J is TRBJ2-1 and V is TRBV13; perhaps TRBD2 as D (5 bases). The CDR3 runs 13 residues. V was clipped by 0 bases and J by 5 bases, with 5 bases between them. CDR1 is PRHDT, CDR2 FYEKMQ, per germline (reference sequence). The CDR3 DNA sequence: TGTGCCAGCAGCTTAGGAGCGGACAATGAGCAGTTCTTC. This sequence encodes CASSLGADNEQFF.

This clone has more than one count but fewer than ten. In nucleotides, the CDR3 is TGCGCCAGCAGCCTACGGCGGGGTCCCGACGAGCAGTACTTC. Its translation is CASSLRRGPDEQYF. The V gene is TRBV5-1, the J gene TRBJ2-7; TRBD2 might be the D (6 bases). CDR3 length: 14 residues. CDR1 SGHRS and CDR2 YFSETQ come from the germline V gene. V was cut by 4 bases and J by 5 bases, with 16 bases left in between.

This clone showed up just once. The chain is built from TRBV4-3 and TRBJ1-6; 7 bases map to TRBD1. Germline trimming cut 0 bases from V and 7 bases from J; bases unmatched to any gene: 3. The CDR3 is 15 amino acids. Germline loops: CDR1 LGHNA, CDR2 YSLEER. CDR3 sequence reads: CASSQDGQENSPLHF. CDR3 DNA: TGCGCCAGCAGCCAAGATGGACAGGAGAATTCACCCCTCCACTTT.

This clone was seen a handful of times. The chain joins TRBV19 to TRBJ1-1; D is unclear. Germline CDR1 reads LNHDA; CDR2 reads SQIVND (reference sequence). Trimming pared 2 bases from V and 5 bases from J, leaving 6 bases between. This CDR3 is 12 amino acids long. The CDR3 reads CASSIRATEAFF. CDR3 nucleotides: TGTGCCAGTAGTATACGAGCGACTGAAGCTTTCTTT.

This clone was counted between two and nine times. The chain recombines TRBV7-8 with TRBJ1-5; D is perhaps TRBD1 (6 bases). V lost 5 bases and J 4 bases, leaving 12 bases between the germline ends. The germline gives CDR1 SGHVS, CDR2 FQNEAQ. This CDR3 has 14 amino acids. The CDR3, as DNA: TGTGCCAGCAGCAAGGGACACAGGAATCAGCCCCAGCATTTT. Amino acids: CASSKGHRNQPQHF.

The chain links TRBV7-9 to TRBJ1-2; 7 bases map to TRBD1. The germline gives CDR1 SEHNR, CDR2 FQNEAQ (reference sequence). The CDR3 has 19 amino acids. V dropped 1 base and J dropped 4; count of bases not matched to a gene: 18. The CDR3 DNA sequence: TGTGCCAGCAGCTTAGGCGCGGCCCAGGGACAGCCAATGGTCTATGGCTACACCTTC. Translating gives CASSLGAAQGQPMVYGYTF.

V gene TRBV6-6 combines with J gene TRBJ2-1, with 8 bases that match TRBD2. CDR1 MNHNY and CDR2 SVGAGI come from the germline V gene (reference sequence). The J segment lost 2 bases and the V segment lost 6 bases, leaving 6 bases of the junction unmatched. CDR3 length: 15 residues. This CDR3 is CASRISGNPYNEQFF. For the CDR3, the DNA is TGTGCCAGCAGAATTAGCGGGAATCCCTACAATGAGCAGTTCTTC.

The rearrangement links TRBV5-6 to TRBJ2-7; possibly TRBD2 for D (6 bases). Trimming pared 0 bases from V and 7 bases from J, leaving 17 bases between. Germline V gives CDR1 SGHDT, CDR2 YYEEEE. The CDR3 is made up of 15 amino acids. The CDR3 coding sequence is TGTGCCAGCAGCTTGGAGCCAGTCGTCGGGGGAGAGCAGTACTTC. Residues: CASSLEPVVGGEQYF.

The CDR3 DNA is TGTGCCAGCTCACCAAAGGCACTAGCGAGTAAACCGCAAGAGACCCAGTACTTC. Translated, it gives CASSPKALASKPQETQYF. V usage is TRBV18 and J usage is TRBJ2-5; 7 bases line up with TRBD2. V lost 2 bases to trimming and J lost 2 bases; unmatched junction nucleotides: 14. Germline CDR1 reads KGHSH; CDR2 reads LQKENI. CDR3 size: 18 residues. The full variable domain, its missing parts supplied by reference TRBV18 and TRBJ2-5, is NAGVMQNPRHLVRRRGQEARLRCSPMKGHSHVYWYRQLPEEGLKFMVYLQKENIIDESGMPKERFSAEFPKEGPSILRIQQVVRGDSAAYFCASSPKALASKPQETQYFGPGTRLLVL.

V gene TRBV21-1 combines with J gene TRBJ1-5; TRBD1, the table's D call, lacks a check against the DNA. TRBV21-1 is listed as a pseudogene. CDR3 length: 16 residues. CDR3 in DNA: TGTGCCAGCAGCAATGGACAGGGGAGGGCCAATCAGCCCCAGCATTTT. Amino acid sequence: CASSNGQGRANQPQHF.

The chain uses TRBV7-9 and TRBJ2-5; D gene uncertain. Judging by the DNA end, TRBJ2-7 fits better; the J call may be wrong. Germline values: CDR1 SEHNR, CDR2 FQNEAQ (reference sequence). CDR3 length equals 14 residues. The CDR3 coding sequence is TGTGCCAGCAGCCTACCCGGACGGCCATACGAGCAGTACTTC. This gives the protein CASSLPGRPYEQYF.

This chain uses TRBV2 with TRBJ1-4; D is undetermined. The germline gives CDR1 SNHLY, CDR2 FYNNEI. The V and J ends lost 2 bases and 0 bases respectively, with 7 bases between them. The CDR3 is 15 residues long. CDR3 in amino acids: CASSEWVSTNEKLFF. The CDR3 nucleotides are TGTGCCAGCAGTGAATGGGTGTCAACTAATGAAAAACTGTTTTTT.

The chain couples TRBV9 to TRBJ2-7; TRBD2 matches at 12 bases. Germline V CDR1 and CDR2: SGDLS, YYNGEE. This CDR3 has 15 residues. J lost 0 bases, V lost 7 bases, and 5 bases had no gene match. Written as DNA, the CDR3 is TGTGCCAGCGGACAGACTAGCGGGAGCTCCTACGAGCAGTACTTC. It specifies CASGQTSGSSYEQYF.

This rearrangement joins TRBV19 to TRBJ2-7; possible D gene TRBD2, 5 bases. This CDR3 contains 13 residues. Trimming cost V 5 bases and J 3 bases, with 11 bases left between them. Germline values: CDR1 LNHDA, CDR2 SQIVND (reference sequence). The DNA for the CDR3 is TGTGCCAGTAGTTTCGGGAATCACTACGAGCAGTACTTC. It codes for CASSFGNHYEQYF.

The V call is TRBV6-1, the J call TRBJ1-4, with TRBD1 matching 7 bases. The CDR3 consists of 15 residues. V shed 1 base and J 6 bases; nucleotides not matched to a gene: 5. Germline-derived CDR1 and CDR2 are MNHNS and SASEGT. The CDR3 is CASSEEGGGHEKLFF. As DNA, the CDR3 is TGTGCCAGCAGTGAAGAGGGAGGGGGCCATGAAAAACTGTTTTTT.

The V gene is TRBV7-4, the J gene TRBJ2-7; 9 bases are shared with TRBD1. From germline, CDR1 is SGHVT and CDR2 SQSDAQ. The ends lost 1 base at V and 4 bases at J; junction bases unmatched: 5. The CDR3 is made up of 15 amino acids. The CDR3 reads CASSLGGTGLYEQYF. The CDR3 DNA sequence: TGTGCCAGCAGCTTAGGGGGGACAGGGTTGTACGAGCAGTACTTC.

CDR3 amino acids: CASSEDQYKQGGDEQYF. CDR3 in DNA: TGTGCCAGCAGCGAGGACCAATACAAACAGGGAGGAGACGAGCAGTACTTC. This chain connects TRBV9 to TRBJ2-7, with D possibly being TRBD1 or TRBD2 (6 bases each). Germline V gene sequence: CDR1 SGDLS, CDR2 YYNGEE. The CDR3 sequence is 17 residues long. V lost 3 bases to trimming and J lost 5 bases, with 24 bases between them.

The V call is TRBV7-8, the J call TRBJ2-1; 12 bases are a match to TRBD2. V lost 6 bases to trimming and J lost 5 bases; unmatched junction nucleotides: 14. This CDR3 has 18 residues. From germline, CDR1 is SGHVS and CDR2 FQNEAQ. This CDR3 reads CASRRRGLAGTGDNEQFF. In DNA, the CDR3 is TGTGCCAGCAGGAGGAGAGGACTAGCGGGGACAGGAGACAATGAGCAGTTCTTC.

The rearrangement joins TRBV4-1 to TRBJ2-3; TRBD2 agrees at 11 bases. The germline V gene encodes CDR1 MGHRA and CDR2 YSYEKL. The CDR3 is 16 amino acids. Trimming at V came to 5 bases and at J to 3 bases, leaving 7 bases not matched to a gene. CDR3 in DNA: TGCGCCAGCAGCTCAGAGGGGACTAGCGGTACAGATACGCAGTATTTT. This gives the protein CASSSEGTSGTDTQYF.

This clone was detected only a few times. V and J are TRBV4-1 and TRBJ2-2, with 9 bases identical to TRBD2. V shed 0 bases and J 4 bases; nucleotides not matched to a gene: 6. The length of the CDR3 is 17 residues. From germline, CDR1 is MGHRA and CDR2 YSYEKL. CDR3 residues: CASSQDRGGGATGELFF. Here the CDR3 DNA reads TGCGCCAGCAGCCAAGATCGTGGCGGGGGGGCCACCGGGGAGCTGTTTTTT.

The rearrangement links TRBV19 to TRBJ2-5, with 8 nucleotides matching TRBD2. Gene TRBJ2-7 matches the end of the DNA better, so the J call may be wrong. The length of the CDR3 is 15 residues. Germline V gene lookup returns CDR1 LNHDA and CDR2 SQIVND (reference sequence). The CDR3 sequence is CASSPNTGGTYEQYF. CDR3 bases: TGTGCCAGTAGTCCAAATACGGGAGGGACCTACGAGCAGTACTTC.

J is TRBJ1-2 and V is TRBV4-3; 8 nucleotides line up with TRBD1. The trim removed 1 base at V and 5 bases at J, leaving 3 bases unmatched. Germline values: CDR1 LGHNA, CDR2 YSLEER. The CDR3 loop spans 14 amino acids. The CDR3 protein is CASSQVGTGYGYTF. CDR3 sequence (DNA): TGCGCCAGCAGCCAAGTAGGGACAGGTTATGGCTACACCTTC.

The chain is built from TRBV9 and TRBJ2-1; TRBD2 matches 12 bases. CDR1 is SGDLS and CDR2 is YYNGEE in the germline V gene. This CDR3 contains 14 residues. V trimming: 3 bases; J trimming: 7 bases; junction bases outside the gene matches: 2. CDR3 nucleotide sequence: TGTGCCAGCAGCGCTAGCGGGAGGGCAAATGAGCAGTTCTTC. As protein: CASSASGRANEQFF.

This clone occurred once. The chain joins TRBV4-1 to TRBJ2-7; D is uncertain. This CDR3 contains 14 residues. V was shortened by 0 bases and J by 4 bases, with 10 bases between the two germline ends. Germline CDR1 MGHRA, CDR2 YSYEKL. CDR3 in DNA: TGCGCCAGCAGCCAAGATTTTACCCCATACGAGCAGTACTTC. The encoded protein is CASSQDFTPYEQYF.

The V gene is TRBV7-8, the J gene TRBJ2-3; 7 positions match TRBD1. Germline values: CDR1 SGHVS, CDR2 FQNEAQ. This CDR3 is 17 amino acids long. V shed 3 bases and J 2 bases; nucleotides not matched to a gene: 11. The chain's CDR3 is CASSLTQGTAPTDTQYF. The CDR3 bases are TGTGCCAGCAGCTTGACACAGGGGACGGCACCCACAGATACGCAGTATTTT.